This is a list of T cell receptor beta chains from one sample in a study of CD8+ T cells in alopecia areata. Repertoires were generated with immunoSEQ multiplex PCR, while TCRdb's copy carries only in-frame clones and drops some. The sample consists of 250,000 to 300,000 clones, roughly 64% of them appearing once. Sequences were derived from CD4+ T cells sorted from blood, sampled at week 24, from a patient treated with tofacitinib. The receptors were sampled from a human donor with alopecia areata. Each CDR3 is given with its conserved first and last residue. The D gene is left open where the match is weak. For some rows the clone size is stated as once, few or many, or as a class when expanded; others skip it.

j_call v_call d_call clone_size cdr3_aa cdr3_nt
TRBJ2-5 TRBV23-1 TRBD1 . CASSPRREPGQGLEETQYF TGCGCCAGCAGTCCGCGTAGGGAACCGGGACAGGGATTGGAGGAGACCCAGTACTTC
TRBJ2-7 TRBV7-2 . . CASSLSYEQYF TGTGCCAGCAGCTTGTCCTACGAGCAGTACTTC
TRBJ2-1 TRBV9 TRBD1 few CASSALRQGRPLNEQFF TGTGCCAGCAGCGCCCTCCGACAGGGAAGGCCATTGAATGAGCAGTTCTTC
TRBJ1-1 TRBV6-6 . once CASQRTDNEAFF TGTGCCAGCCAAAGGACAGATAATGAAGCTTTCTTT
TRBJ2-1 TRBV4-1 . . CASSQAGRGWQFF TGCGCCAGCAGCCAAGCTGGCAGGGGATGGCAGTTCTTC
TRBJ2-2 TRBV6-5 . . CASRTGLAGAGELFF TGTGCCAGCAGAACTGGGCTAGCTGGCGCCGGGGAGCTGTTTTTT
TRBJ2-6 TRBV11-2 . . CASSLDRGVLTF TGTGCCAGCAGCTTAGATCGGGGCGTCCTGACTTTC
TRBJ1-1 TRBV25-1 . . CASSHRDWNTEAFF TGTGCCAGCAGCCACAGGGACTGGAACACTGAAGCTTTCTTT
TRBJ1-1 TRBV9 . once CASSVDPQNTEAFF TGTGCCAGCAGCGTAGACCCGCAGAACACTGAAGCTTTCTTT
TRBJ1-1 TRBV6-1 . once CASSELGYEAFF TGTGCCAGCAGTGAACTGGGGTATGAAGCTTTCTTT